These T cell receptor beta chains were read from a single sample in a study of ipilimumab plus nivolumab after autologous stem cell transplantation. Using immunoSEQ multiplex PCR, the repertoire was profiled, and TCRdb retains in-frame clones only, with some absent. The data contain tens of thousands of clones, around 80% of them singletons. The sequenced sample was PBMCs, obtained in a trial of ipilimumab plus nivolumab as post-transplant consolidation. Source of these receptors: a male donor with diffuse large B-cell lymphoma. Each CDR3 is given with its conserved first and last residue. Each record gives: V gene, J gene, D gene, clone size, CDR3 DNA, CDR3 protein. The D gene is left open where the match is weak. Not every row has a clone size; where given, it reads once, few, many or a size class.

V gene: TRBV11-3; J gene: TRBJ2-2; D gene: .; clone size: .; CDR3 DNA: TGTGCCAGCAGCTCGCGGGACACCGGGGAGCTGTTTTTT; CDR3 protein: CASSSRDTGELFF
V gene: TRBV7-9; J gene: TRBJ2-5; D gene: .; clone size: .; CDR3 DNA: TGTGCCAGCAGCCCGCCCGATCCCTCGGGCGAGACCCAGTACTTC; CDR3 protein: CASSPPDPSGETQYF
V gene: TRBV2; J gene: TRBJ1-2; D gene: TRBD1; clone size: .; CDR3 DNA: TGTGCCAGCAGTGCTAGACAGGGCTTGGGCTTAAACTATGGCTACACCTTC; CDR3 protein: CASSARQGLGLNYGYTF
V gene: TRBV6-6; J gene: TRBJ1-1; D gene: .; clone size: .; CDR3 DNA: TGTGCCAGCAGTCCCCTTGAGGGTGAAGCTTTCTTT; CDR3 protein: CASSPLEGEAFF
V gene: TRBV13; J gene: TRBJ1-1; D gene: .; clone size: .; CDR3 DNA: TGTGCCAGCAGCCCGGGGGGCCTCCGACGGATGGACACTGAAGCTTTCTTT; CDR3 protein: CASSPGGLRRMDTEAFF
V gene: TRBV7-8; J gene: TRBJ1-4; D gene: .; clone size: few; CDR3 DNA: TGTGCCAGCAGCTTAGTGGGACACAGGCTGAATGAAAAACTGTTTTTT; CDR3 protein: CASSLVGHRLNEKLFF
V gene: TRBV19; J gene: TRBJ2-3; D gene: .; clone size: .; CDR3 DNA: TGTGCCAGTAGTACCGGCAGGGATACGCAGTATTTT; CDR3 protein: CASSTGRDTQYF
V gene: TRBV7-9; J gene: TRBJ1-2; D gene: .; clone size: once; CDR3 DNA: TGTGCCAGCAGCTCTATAAGGGAGGGCCTGCACGACTATGGCTACACCTTC; CDR3 protein: CASSSIREGLHDYGYTF
V gene: TRBV6-5; J gene: TRBJ1-2; D gene: .; clone size: .; CDR3 DNA: TGTGCCAGCAGTCCCCACGGGGCCTTTAACTATGGCTACACCTTC; CDR3 protein: CASSPHGAFNYGYTF
V gene: TRBV6-5; J gene: TRBJ2-2; D gene: .; clone size: .; CDR3 DNA: TGTGCCAGCAGGGGGAACACCGGGGAGCTGTTTTTT; CDR3 protein: CASRGNTGELFF
V gene: TRBV12-5; J gene: TRBJ1-1; D gene: .; clone size: .; CDR3 DNA: TGTGCTAGTGGTTATCGTCTCCAGGAGAACACTGAAGCTTTCTTT; CDR3 protein: CASGYRLQENTEAFF
V gene: TRBV7-3; J gene: TRBJ2-7; D gene: TRBD2; clone size: .; CDR3 DNA: TGTGCCAGCAGCCCCTGGGCCCGGGGGGTTAGCAGACAGTACTTC; CDR3 protein: CASSPWARGVSRQYF
V gene: TRBV11-2; J gene: TRBJ2-3; D gene: TRBD2; clone size: .; CDR3 DNA: TGTGCCAGCAGCTTAGATAGCGGGGGGGCGAAAGATACGCAGTATTTT; CDR3 protein: CASSLDSGGAKDTQYF
V gene: TRBV7-2; J gene: TRBJ1-6; D gene: TRBD1; clone size: .; CDR3 DNA: TGTGCCAGCAGCCCCCGGACAGGGGTTAATTCACCCCTCCACTTT; CDR3 protein: CASSPRTGVNSPLHF
V gene: TRBV27; J gene: TRBJ1-2; D gene: .; clone size: .; CDR3 DNA: TGTGCCAGCAGTTACCAAGGGAGGAACGGCTACACCTTC; CDR3 protein: CASSYQGRNGYTF
V gene: TRBV27; J gene: TRBJ2-7; D gene: .; clone size: .; CDR3 DNA: TGTGCCAGCAGTTCCCCATTTAGCTACGAGCAGTACTTC; CDR3 protein: CASSSPFSYEQYF
V gene: TRBV15; J gene: TRBJ2-2; D gene: TRBD2; clone size: .; CDR3 DNA: TGTGCCACCAGCAGTCTAGCGGGGGGGAACACCGGGGAGCTGTTTTTT; CDR3 protein: CATSSLAGGNTGELFF
V gene: TRBV19; J gene: TRBJ2-2; D gene: .; clone size: .; CDR3 DNA: TGTGCCAGTAGTATACCTCTTGGGGGAATGGGCAACGGGGAGCTGTTTTTT; CDR3 protein: CASSIPLGGMGNGELFF
V gene: TRBV2; J gene: TRBJ2-5; D gene: .; clone size: once; CDR3 DNA: TGTGCCAGCAGTGGGGGCTTGTGGGAGACCCAGTACTTC; CDR3 protein: CASSGGLWETQYF
V gene: TRBV4-3; J gene: TRBJ1-2; D gene: .; clone size: .; CDR3 DNA: TGCGCCAGCAGCCGGACCTCTAGGGGGTACTATGGCTACACCTTC; CDR3 protein: CASSRTSRGYYGYTF
V gene: TRBV4-1; J gene: TRBJ2-5; D gene: TRBD2; clone size: .; CDR3 DNA: TGCGCCAGCAGCCAAGATTTTGGCGGGGGGACCCAAGAGACCCAGTACTTC; CDR3 protein: CASSQDFGGGTQETQYF
V gene: TRBV9; J gene: TRBJ2-1; D gene: TRBD2; clone size: .; CDR3 DNA: TGTGCCAGCAGCGTAGTAGCGGGGGGGATCAATGAGCAGTTCTTC; CDR3 protein: CASSVVAGGINEQFF
V gene: TRBV5-8; J gene: TRBJ2-7; D gene: .; clone size: .; CDR3 DNA: TGTGCCAGCAGCCATGGGACTTACAGAGCCTACGAGCAGTACTTC; CDR3 protein: CASSHGTYRAYEQYF
V gene: TRBV6-6; J gene: TRBJ2-1; D gene: TRBD2; clone size: .; CDR3 DNA: TGTGCCAGCAGGATGACTAGCGGGGCCGTCAATGAGCAGTTCTTC; CDR3 protein: CASRMTSGAVNEQFF
V gene: TRBV5-4; J gene: TRBJ2-3; D gene: .; clone size: .; CDR3 DNA: TGTGCCAGCAGCTTGTCCGACAGCAAAGATACGCAGTATTTT; CDR3 protein: CASSLSDSKDTQYF
V gene: TRBV7-2; J gene: TRBJ1-3; D gene: TRBD1; clone size: .; CDR3 DNA: TGTGCCAGCAGCTCCAAGCCGGGACAGGGGAACACCATATATTTT; CDR3 protein: CASSSKPGQGNTIYF
V gene: TRBV27; J gene: TRBJ1-6; D gene: .; clone size: .; CDR3 DNA: TGTGCCAGCAGTCCTGGCGGGGATTATAATTCACCCCTCCACTTT; CDR3 protein: CASSPGGDYNSPLHF
V gene: TRBV30; J gene: TRBJ2-6; D gene: TRBD2; clone size: few; CDR3 DNA: TGTGCCTGGGGACTAGCGGGGCTAGGACGCTCTGGGGCCAACGTCCTGACTTTC; CDR3 protein: CAWGLAGLGRSGANVLTF
V gene: TRBV5-8; J gene: TRBJ2-3; D gene: .; clone size: .; CDR3 DNA: TGTGCCAGCAGCTTGTCCCCGGGGGGCCACGATACGCAGTATTTT; CDR3 protein: CASSLSPGGHDTQYF
V gene: TRBV5-6; J gene: TRBJ1-3; D gene: .; clone size: few; CDR3 DNA: TGTGCCAGCAGCTACGGACCGGAGTCGAGAAACACCATATATTTT; CDR3 protein: CASSYGPESRNTIYF
V gene: TRBV13; J gene: TRBJ2-7; D gene: .; clone size: .; CDR3 DNA: TGTGCCAGCTCCTTGGGAAAGGGGACATACGAGCAGTACTTC; CDR3 protein: CASSLGKGTYEQYF
V gene: TRBV6-5; J gene: TRBJ1-2; D gene: .; clone size: .; CDR3 DNA: TGTGCCAGCAGCAAAAACAGGGATGGCTACACCTTC; CDR3 protein: CASSKNRDGYTF
V gene: TRBV4-1; J gene: TRBJ2-3; D gene: .; clone size: .; CDR3 DNA: TGCGCCAGCAGCTTCAAGGGCGCGGTTAATACGCAGTATTTT; CDR3 protein: CASSFKGAVNTQYF
V gene: TRBV27; J gene: TRBJ1-6; D gene: .; clone size: .; CDR3 DNA: TGTGCCAGCAGCCATCGCAGGGAAAACTCCTATAATTCACCCCTCCACTTT; CDR3 protein: CASSHRRENSYNSPLHF
V gene: TRBV5-1; J gene: TRBJ1-6; D gene: .; clone size: .; CDR3 DNA: TGCGCCAGCAGCTGGGGAGGGCAGAATTCACCCCTCCACTTT; CDR3 protein: CASSWGGQNSPLHF
V gene: TRBV4-3; J gene: TRBJ2-3; D gene: .; clone size: .; CDR3 DNA: TGCGCCAGCAGCCTCGAGGGGGGGGCGAATACGCAGTATTTT; CDR3 protein: CASSLEGGANTQYF
V gene: TRBV5-1; J gene: TRBJ2-3; D gene: TRBD2; clone size: .; CDR3 DNA: TGCGCCAGCAGCCCCGGGACTAGCGTTGGCACAGATACGCAGTATTTT; CDR3 protein: CASSPGTSVGTDTQYF
V gene: TRBV7-2; J gene: TRBJ2-3; D gene: TRBD1; clone size: .; CDR3 DNA: TGTGCCAGCAGCCCCGGGACAGGGGGGGATACGCAGTATTTT; CDR3 protein: CASSPGTGGDTQYF
V gene: TRBV19; J gene: TRBJ1-3; D gene: .; clone size: .; CDR3 DNA: TGTGCCAGTAGTTCCGGCGGTGGAAACACCATATATTTT; CDR3 protein: CASSSGGGNTIYF
V gene: TRBV6-5; J gene: TRBJ1-1; D gene: .; clone size: .; CDR3 DNA: TGTGCCAGCAGTCGTGAACAGGGGAACACTGAAGCTTTCTTT; CDR3 protein: CASSREQGNTEAFF
V gene: TRBV27; J gene: TRBJ2-5; D gene: .; clone size: few; CDR3 DNA: TGTGCCAGCAGTGTCCAGGCATGGGAGACCCAGTACTTC; CDR3 protein: CASSVQAWETQYF
V gene: TRBV2; J gene: TRBJ2-5; D gene: TRBD2; clone size: .; CDR3 DNA: TGTGCCAGCAGTGAAGCGATGAGACTAGCGGGGGGGCGGGAGACCCAGTACTTC; CDR3 protein: CASSEAMRLAGGRETQYF
V gene: TRBV18; J gene: TRBJ2-2; D gene: .; clone size: .; CDR3 DNA: TGTGCCAGCTCAACATCCCTAGGAAACACCGGGGAGCTGTTTTTT; CDR3 protein: CASSTSLGNTGELFF
V gene: TRBV5-1; J gene: TRBJ1-6; D gene: TRBD1; clone size: .; CDR3 DNA: TGCGCCAGCAGCTTGGAGGGGGCGGGTTCACCCCTCCACTTT; CDR3 protein: CASSLEGAGSPLHF
V gene: TRBV9; J gene: TRBJ1-1; D gene: TRBD1; clone size: .; CDR3 DNA: TGTGCCAGCAGCGGACAGGGGAACACTGAAGCTTTCTTT; CDR3 protein: CASSGQGNTEAFF
V gene: TRBV6-1; J gene: TRBJ2-7; D gene: .; clone size: .; CDR3 DNA: TGTGCCAGCAGTGAACTAGGGACCTACGAGCAGTACTTC; CDR3 protein: CASSELGTYEQYF
V gene: TRBV2; J gene: TRBJ1-5; D gene: TRBD1; clone size: .; CDR3 DNA: TGTGCCAGCAGGGGGACAGGGGGCAATCAGCCCCAGCATTTT; CDR3 protein: CASRGTGGNQPQHF
V gene: TRBV10-3; J gene: TRBJ1-2; D gene: .; clone size: .; CDR3 DNA: TGTGCCATCAGTGAGTCGGCCTATGGCTACACCTTC; CDR3 protein: CAISESAYGYTF
V gene: TRBV19; J gene: TRBJ2-6; D gene: .; clone size: few; CDR3 DNA: TGTGCCAGTAGCACCGGTACCTCTGGGGCCAACGTCCTGACTTTC; CDR3 protein: CASSTGTSGANVLTF